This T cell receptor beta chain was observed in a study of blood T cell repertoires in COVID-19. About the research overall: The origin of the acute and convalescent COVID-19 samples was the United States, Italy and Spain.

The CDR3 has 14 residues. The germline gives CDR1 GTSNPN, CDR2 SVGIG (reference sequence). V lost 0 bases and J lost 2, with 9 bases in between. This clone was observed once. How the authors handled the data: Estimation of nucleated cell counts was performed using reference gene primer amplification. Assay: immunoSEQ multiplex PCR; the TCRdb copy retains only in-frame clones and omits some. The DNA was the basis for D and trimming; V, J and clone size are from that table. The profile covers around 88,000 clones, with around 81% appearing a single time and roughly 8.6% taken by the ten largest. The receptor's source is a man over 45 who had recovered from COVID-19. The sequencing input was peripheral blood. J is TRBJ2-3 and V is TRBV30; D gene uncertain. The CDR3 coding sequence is TGTGCCTGGAGTGTAGCGCTTCTCACAGATACGCAGTATTTT. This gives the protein CAWSVALLTDTQYF.